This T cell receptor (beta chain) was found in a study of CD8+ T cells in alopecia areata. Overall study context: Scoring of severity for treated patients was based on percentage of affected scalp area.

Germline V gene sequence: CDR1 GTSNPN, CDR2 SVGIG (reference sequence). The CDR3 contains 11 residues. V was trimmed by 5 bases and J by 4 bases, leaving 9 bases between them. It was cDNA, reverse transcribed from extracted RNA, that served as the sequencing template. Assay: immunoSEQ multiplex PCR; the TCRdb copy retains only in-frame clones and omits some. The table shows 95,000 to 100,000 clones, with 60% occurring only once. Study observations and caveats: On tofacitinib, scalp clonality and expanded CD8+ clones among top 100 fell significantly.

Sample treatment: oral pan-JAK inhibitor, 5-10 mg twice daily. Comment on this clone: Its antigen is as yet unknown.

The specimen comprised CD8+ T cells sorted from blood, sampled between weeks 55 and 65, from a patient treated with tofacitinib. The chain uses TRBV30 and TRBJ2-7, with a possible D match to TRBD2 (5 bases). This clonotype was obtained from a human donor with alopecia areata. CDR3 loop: CAWETTYEQYF. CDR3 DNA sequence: TGTGCCTGGGAGACTACGTACGAGCAGTACTTC.